What follows are 23 T cell receptor beta chains derived from one specimen sequenced in a study of long-term antiretroviral therapy in people with HIV (dated by TCRdb to between 2020 and 2023). Sequencing of the TRB variable region was done with the immunoSEQ hsTCRB v3.0 assay at survey level resolution. The clones in this table, taken by TCRdb from immuneACCESS, are in-frame only. Not every clone is retained; where verified, under half of the shortfall comes from an unresolved V gene, and the cause of the rest is unknown. This sample gives some 34,000 clones in total; roughly 95% of them show up just once. The ten top clones hold under 2.5% of the sample. This specimen consisted of unsorted PBMCs, obtained approximately 6.5 years after starting antiretroviral therapy. The origin of the receptors is a man between 25 and 39 years old with HIV.

This clone was counted a few times. This rearrangement joins TRBV12-5 to TRBJ1-1; TRBD1 aligns across 10 bases. CDR3 length equals 17 residues. V lost 5 bases to trimming and J lost 4 bases; unmatched junction nucleotides: 13. In germline, CDR1 is LGHNT, CDR2 FRNRAP. The CDR3 is CASGHEKTGGASTEAFF. CDR3 coding DNA: TGTGCTAGTGGTCACGAGAAGACAGGGGGCGCGTCCACTGAAGCTTTCTTT.

This clone was detected only once. The chain is built from TRBV30 and TRBJ2-1; D is unclear. The CDR3 spans 12 residues. The germline V and J ends were trimmed by 3 bases and 4 bases, with 7 bases remaining between them. Germline values: CDR1 GTSNPN, CDR2 SVGIG (reference sequence). The CDR3 here is CAWRLLYNEQFF. The CDR3 coding sequence is TGTGCCTGGAGACTACTTTACAATGAGCAGTTCTTC.

The chain employs TRBV4-1 and TRBJ2-1; D ambiguous. This CDR3 region has 14 residues. V lost 0 bases and J lost 6, with 9 bases in between. The germline gives CDR1 MGHRA, CDR2 YSYEKL. The CDR3 is CASSQDLLLNEQFF. The CDR3 DNA sequence: TGCGCCAGCAGCCAAGATTTGCTACTCAATGAGCAGTTCTTC.

This sequence joins TRBV6-4 and TRBJ2-3; D is perhaps TRBD1 (5 bases). The germline V and J ends were trimmed by 2 bases and 7 bases, with 10 bases remaining between them. CDR1 is MRHNA, CDR2 SNTAGT, per germline. The CDR3 is 13 amino acids. The CDR3 here is CASSDGRANTQYF. CDR3 DNA sequence: TGTGCCAGCAGTGACGGCAGGGCTAATACGCAGTATTTT.

This clone was recorded only once. The chain combines TRBV11-2 with TRBJ2-7, with a possible D match to TRBD2 (5 bases). V was trimmed by 5 bases and J by 5 bases, leaving 19 bases between them. The CDR3 consists of 15 residues. The germline gives CDR1 SGHAT, CDR2 FQNNGV. The CDR3 here is CASSVREMLPNEQYF. The DNA for the CDR3 is TGTGCCAGCAGCGTCCGGGAAATGTTGCCAAACGAGCAGTACTTC.

The chain recombines TRBV7-9 with TRBJ1-1; D remains unclear. This CDR3 is 14 amino acids long. Germline CDR1 reads SEHNR; CDR2 reads FQNEAQ (reference sequence). V was shortened by 1 base and J by 3 bases, with 9 bases between the two germline ends. The CDR3 protein is CASSLVRSHTEAFF. For the CDR3, the DNA is TGTGCCAGCAGCTTAGTTCGTAGTCACACTGAAGCTTTCTTT.

This chain links TRBV6-5 with TRBJ2-2, with D maybe TRBD2 (5 bases). This CDR3 contains 13 residues. Germline loops: CDR1 MNHEY, CDR2 SVGAGI. Between the trimmed V and J ends, which lost 10 bases and 4 bases, there was a span of 13 bases. CDR3 sequence: CATLRGITGELFF. CDR3 nucleotide sequence: TGTGCCACCTTACGGGGAATCACCGGGGAGCTGTTTTTT.

The CDR3 here is CASSLRPQGDSYEQYF. The DNA of the CDR3 is TGCGCCAGCAGCTTGCGGCCTCAGGGGGACTCCTACGAGCAGTACTTC. J is TRBJ2-7 and V is TRBV5-1, with TRBD1 identical over 7 bases. Germline CDR1 is SGHRS and CDR2 is YFSETQ. The CDR3 contains 16 residues. V was pared by 1 base and J by 0 bases, with 7 bases of the junction left unmatched.

The CDR3: CASSPTGATGELFF. CDR3 sequence (DNA): TGTGCCAGCAGTCCTACAGGGGCCACCGGGGAGCTGTTTTTT. The chain couples TRBV6-5 to TRBJ2-2; the match to TRBD1 covers 7 bases. Per germline, CDR1 MNHEY and CDR2 SVGAGI. The CDR3 runs 14 residues. The V gene end was trimmed by 5 bases and the J gene end by 4 bases; junction bases not matched to a gene: 4.

The chain carries TRBV7-2 and TRBJ2-3, with 9 bases aligning to TRBD2. The CDR3 is 17 amino acids. Germline V gene data show CDR1 as SGHTA and CDR2 as FQGNSA. V was pared by 1 base and J by 0 bases, with 5 bases of the junction left unmatched. In DNA, the CDR3 is TGTGCCAGCAGCTTAGTTGCGGGAGGGCGGAGCACAGATACGCAGTATTTT. Translated: CASSLVAGGRSTDTQYF.

The chain employs TRBV15 and TRBJ1-5; 9 nucleotides match TRBD1. The V gene's germline CDR1 is LNHNV and CDR2 YYDKDF (reference sequence). With 2 bases clipped from V and 5 bases from J, the junction kept 7 bases outside the gene matches. The length of the CDR3 is 16 residues. This CDR3 is CATSRTTTGGDQPQHF. The CDR3 DNA reads TGTGCCACCAGCAGAACCACGACAGGGGGGGATCAGCCCCAGCATTTT. Full variable domain (rest looked up from reference TRBV15 and TRBJ1-5): DAMVIQNPRYQVTQFGKPVTLSCSQTLNHNVMYWYQQKSSQAPKLLFHYYDKDFNNEADTPDNFQSRRPNTSFCFLDIRSPGLGDTAMYLCATSRTTTGGDQPQHFGDGTRLSIL.

CDR3: CASRPDSSYEQYF. CDR3 bases: TGTGCCAGCCGCCCGGACAGTTCCTACGAGCAGTACTTC. The chain combines TRBV18 with TRBJ2-7; D might be TRBD1 (6 bases). Per the germline V gene, CDR1 is KGHSH and CDR2 is LQKENI. CDR3 size: 13 residues. The V end was cut by 8 bases, the J end by 1 base, with 12 bases between.

This sequence joins TRBV15 and TRBJ1-4; no clear D gene. V dropped 0 bases and J dropped 5 bases, with 7 bases sitting between them. The CDR3 consists of 14 residues. The germline V gene encodes CDR1 LNHNV and CDR2 YYDKDF (reference sequence). The CDR3 reads CATSRETPNEKLFF. The CDR3 DNA reads TGTGCCACCAGCAGAGAAACACCGAATGAAAAACTGTTTTTT. Full variable domain (remainder filled in from reference TRBV15 and TRBJ1-4): DAMVIQNPRYQVTQFGKPVTLSCSQTLNHNVMYWYQQKSSQAPKLLFHYYDKDFNNEADTPDNFQSRRPNTSFCFLDIRSPGLGDTAMYLCATSRETPNEKLFFGSGTQLSVL.

V is TRBV5-4 and J is TRBJ2-3; D perhaps matches TRBD2 (6 bases). In germline, CDR1 is SGHNT, CDR2 YYREEE (reference sequence). The V end lost 4 bases, the J end lost 5 bases, and 17 bases lay between the germline ends. The length of the CDR3 is 15 residues. CDR3 loop: CASSPGWGVGDTQYF. The CDR3 DNA follows: TGTGCCAGCAGCCCGGGGTGGGGGGTTGGAGATACGCAGTATTTT.

CDR3 protein: CASSEELADIQYF. CDR3 DNA sequence: TGTGCCAGCAGTGAAGAGCTAGCGGACATTCAGTACTTC. This chain links TRBV6-1 with TRBJ2-4; TRBD2 matches at 7 bases. V was pared by 1 base and J by 8 bases, with 2 bases of the junction left unmatched. This CDR3 region has 13 residues. Per germline, CDR1 MNHNS and CDR2 SASEGT.

The rearrangement links TRBV6-1 to TRBJ1-5; 7 bases agree with TRBD1. Per germline, CDR1 MNHNS and CDR2 SASEGT. CDR3 size: 15 residues. Unmatched junction bases numbered 8, after V lost 8 bases and J lost 1 base. The CDR3 reads CASGATGSSNQPQHF. Here the CDR3 DNA reads TGTGCCAGCGGAGCGACAGGGTCGAGCAATCAGCCCCAGCATTTT.

The J gene is TRBJ1-3, the V gene TRBV6-6; TRBD1 is a possible D gene (6 bases). CDR3 length: 15 amino acids. With 6 bases removed from V and 5 bases from J, the gap between germline ends came to 17 bases. Germline V gene sequence: CDR1 MNHNY, CDR2 SVGAGI (reference sequence). The CDR3 reads CASRGRGQLRNTIYF. CDR3 in DNA: TGTGCCAGCAGGGGGAGGGGACAACTAAGAAACACCATATATTTT.

Concerning this clone: Other DNA sequences in this sample translate to the same CDR3. The CDR3 DNA reads TGTGCCAGCAGCCTGTCCGGCACCGGGGAGCTGTTTTTT. Its translation: CASSLSGTGELFF. V usage is TRBV14 and J usage is TRBJ2-2; D unresolved. Germline CDR1 and CDR2: SGHDN and FVKESK. The CDR3 totals 13 residues. The V gene lost 4 bases and the J gene lost 4 bases, with 7 bases spanning the gap.

The chain joins TRBV6-6 to TRBJ2-7; perhaps D is TRBD1 or TRBD2 (5 bases each). In germline, CDR1 is MNHNY, CDR2 SVGAGI (reference sequence). Deletions cut 3 bases from V and 6 bases from J, with 21 bases between. CDR3 length: 16 residues. The CDR3 region is CASSYPSGTALAEQYF. The CDR3 nucleotides read TGTGCCAGCAGTTATCCTTCCGGGACGGCCCTCGCCGAGCAGTACTTC.

The chain couples TRBV6-5 to TRBJ1-1; D ambiguous. The germline CDR1 and CDR2 sequences are MNHEY and SVGAGI. The CDR3 totals 13 residues. Trimming cost V 10 bases and J 5 bases, with 17 bases left between them. For the CDR3, the DNA is TGTGCCACCCGTGACGGGTTTAGGACTGAAGCTTTCTTT. As protein: CATRDGFRTEAFF.

CDR3 DNA sequence: TGCAGCGTTTTGGTGCCGCAGTCCTACGAGCAGTACTTC. The encoded protein is CSVLVPQSYEQYF. The genes are TRBV29-1 and TRBJ2-7; no definite D call. The CDR3 length is 13 residues. V lost 5 bases and J 1 base, leaving 12 bases between the germline ends. The germline V gene has CDR1 SQVTM and CDR2 ANQGSEA.

Here the CDR3 reads CASSWTSGASNEQFF. For the CDR3, the DNA is TGTGCCAGCAGCTGGACTAGCGGGGCCTCCAATGAGCAGTTCTTC. This chain uses TRBV7-9 with TRBJ2-1; 12 bases are shared with TRBD2. Germline CDR1 and CDR2: SEHNR and FQNEAQ (reference sequence). The CDR3 runs to 15 residues. Trimming took 4 bases from V and 6 from J; bases not matched to a gene: 4.

The chain has TRBV15 and TRBJ2-1; D is undetermined. Germline V gene lookup returns CDR1 LNHNV and CDR2 YYDKDF (reference sequence). Between the trimmed V and J ends, which lost 1 base and 2 bases, there was a span of 9 bases. This CDR3 has 15 residues. CDR3 in DNA: TGTGCCACCAGCAGAGGGTACGGCACCTACAATGAGCAGTTCTTC. Translation gives CATSRGYGTYNEQFF.